Below are 20 T cell receptor beta chains sequenced from a single sample in a study of control samples from healthy donors and cancer patients. Produced via immunoSEQ multiplex PCR; TCRdb's table is partial and in-frame only. The sample includes tens of thousands of clones, almost 90% of them seen just once. The specimen was PBMCs. The receptors were sampled from a man between 50 and 59 years old with head and neck cancer.

The chain links TRBV18 to TRBJ1-1; D uncertain. The CDR3 is made up of 16 amino acids. Per germline, CDR1 KGHSH and CDR2 LQKENI. Trimming left V 3 bases short and J 0 bases short, with 14 bases between. The DNA of the CDR3 is TGTGCCAGCTCACCGATTAGGGATCGGATGAACACTGAAGCTTTCTTT. It yields the protein CASSPIRDRMNTEAFF.

The chain carries TRBV7-8 and TRBJ2-2; 7 nucleotides match TRBD1. The CDR3 sequence is 14 residues long. Germline lookup yields CDR1 SGHVS and CDR2 FQNEAQ. Trimming removed 8 bases from V and 0 bases from J; junction bases left unmatched: 3. The DNA of the CDR3 is TGTGCCAGCGAAGGGGGCTCGAACACCGGGGAGCTGTTTTTT. This sequence encodes CASEGGSNTGELFF.

V and J are TRBV10-3 and TRBJ2-7, with 12 bases that match TRBD1. J was trimmed by 6 bases and V by 6 bases; bases with no gene match: 6. Germline values: CDR1 ENHRY, CDR2 SYGVKD. CDR3 length equals 14 residues. CDR3 DNA: TGTGCCATCAGGGGACAGGGGGCAACGGGCGAGCAGTACTTC. Protein sequence: CAIRGQGATGEQYF.

The rearrangement uses TRBV5-5 and TRBJ2-7, with TRBD1 as a possible D gene (5 bases). V was shortened by 4 bases and J by 3 bases, with 11 bases between the two germline ends. Germline CDR1 and CDR2: SGHKS and YYEKEE (reference sequence). The CDR3 totals 13 residues. This CDR3 reads CASSPDRGYEQYF. For the CDR3, the DNA is TGTGCCAGCAGCCCCGACAGAGGCTACGAGCAGTACTTC.

About this clone: A read error may account for a junction end that differs from germline. This chain uses TRBV23-1 with TRBJ2-1; TRBD2 is a possible D gene (7 bases). TRBV23-1 counts as an open reading frame of uncertain function. This CDR3 has 14 amino acids. The CDR3 loop is CASGGGPSYNGQFF. The DNA of the CDR3 is TGCGCCAGCGGGGGGGGCCCCTCCTACAATGGGCAGTTCTTC.

The CDR3 loop is CSVAGQQETQYF. The CDR3 DNA sequence: TGCAGCGTTGCAGGACAGCAAGAGACCCAGTACTTC. The chain is built from TRBV29-1 and TRBJ2-5; weak D call: TRBD1 (6 bases). The CDR3 has 12 amino acids. Trimming shortened V by 4 bases and J by 2 bases, and 8 bases separated the two germline ends. Germline-derived CDR1 and CDR2 are SQVTM and ANQGSEA.

This clone has more than one count but fewer than ten. The chain combines TRBV5-4 with TRBJ1-1; 7 nucleotides line up with TRBD1. Per the germline V gene, CDR1 is SGHNT and CDR2 is YYREEE (reference sequence). Trimming at V came to 4 bases and at J to 0 bases, leaving 6 bases not matched to a gene. CDR3 length: 15 amino acids. CDR3 residues: CASSTGQSMNTEAFF. CDR3 sequence (DNA): TGTGCCAGCAGCACGGGACAGTCGATGAACACTGAAGCTTTCTTT.

In this sample, this clone turned up once. The chain links TRBV27 to TRBJ1-2; D not resolved. The CDR3 contains 13 residues. The V and J ends lost 3 bases and 4 bases respectively, with 9 bases between them. Germline assignment: CDR1 MNHEY and CDR2 SMNVEV (reference sequence). The CDR3 protein is CASSFHGSYGYTF. DNA for the CDR3: TGTGCCAGCAGTTTCCACGGCTCCTATGGCTACACCTTC.

The chain has TRBV5-1 and TRBJ2-2, with TRBD1 as a possible D gene (6 bases). The CDR3 is made up of 16 amino acids. Germline CDR1 and CDR2: SGHRS and YFSETQ. The V end was cut by 1 base, the J end by 4 bases, with 14 bases between. The DNA of the CDR3 is TGCGCCAGCAGCTTGTTAAGCAGGGGCGTCACCGGGGAGCTGTTTTTT. Encoded protein: CASSLLSRGVTGELFF.

This chain connects TRBV3-1 (or the pseudogene TRBV3-2) to TRBJ1-5; 7 positions match TRBD1. The germline CDR1 and CDR2 sequences are LGHDT and YNNKEL (reference sequence). The trim removed 1 base at V and 0 bases at J, leaving 0 bases unmatched. The CDR3 consists of 15 residues. The CDR3 sequence is CASSQAGGSNQPQHF. The CDR3 nucleotides are TGTGCCAGCAGCCAAGCAGGGGGTAGCAATCAGCCCCAGCATTTT.

The chain joins TRBV30 to TRBJ1-4; unclear D gene. Trimming took 3 bases from V and 8 from J, leaving 16 bases between them. The CDR3 runs to 14 residues. From germline, CDR1 is GTSNPN and CDR2 SVGIG (reference sequence). For the CDR3, the DNA is TGTGCCTGGAGGAACCTTGGAGTAGACGAAAAACTGTTTTTT. Residues: CAWRNLGVDEKLFF.

J is TRBJ2-6 and V is TRBV3-1 (or the pseudogene TRBV3-2), with TRBD1 as a possible D gene (6 bases). The CDR3 runs 17 residues. Germline CDR1 reads LGHDT; CDR2 reads YNNKEL (reference sequence). V lost 2 bases, J lost 0 bases, and 11 bases lay in between. The CDR3: CASSQSPGVSGANVLTF. As DNA, the CDR3 is TGTGCCAGCAGCCAAAGTCCAGGGGTCTCTGGGGCCAACGTCCTGACTTTC.

The CDR3 loop reads CASSGRARTDTQYF. The CDR3 region has the DNA TGTGCCAGCAGCGGTCGGGCCCGCACAGATACGCAGTATTTT. The chain combines TRBV5-4 with TRBJ2-3; D is ambiguous. Germline V gene data show CDR1 as SGHNT and CDR2 as YYREEE (reference sequence). The CDR3 has 14 residues. Deletions cut 4 bases from V and 1 base from J, with 10 bases between.

V is TRBV6-4 and J is TRBJ2-2; no firm D call. CDR1 is MRHNA and CDR2 is SNTAGT in the germline V gene. V lost 5 bases to trimming and J lost 1 base, with 8 bases between them. The CDR3 is made up of 14 amino acids. CDR3 amino acids: CASSKGRNTGELFF. For the CDR3, the DNA is TGTGCCAGCAGTAAAGGACGGAACACCGGGGAGCTGTTTTTT.

The rearrangement joins TRBV4-1 to TRBJ2-1; 8 bases are shared with TRBD2. Germline V gene lookup returns CDR1 MGHRA and CDR2 YSYEKL. Trimming cost V 0 bases and J 13 bases; bases outside gene matches: 14. There are 16 residues in the CDR3. In DNA, the CDR3 is TGCGCCAGCAGCCAAGATCAGCGAGCGGGAGTATTAATCCAGTTCTTC. Its translation: CASSQDQRAGVLIQFF.

This chain links TRBV30 with TRBJ2-2; D unresolved. The CDR3 runs 13 residues. Germline V gene sequence: CDR1 GTSNPN, CDR2 SVGIG (reference sequence). The CDR3 sequence is CGGGPINTGELFF. The DNA for the CDR3 is TGTGGTGGCGGACCCATAAACACCGGGGAGCTGTTTTTT.

The chain links TRBV28 to TRBJ2-7; D remains ambiguous. The CDR3 runs 11 residues. V lost 6 bases to trimming and J lost 11 bases, with 14 bases between them. CDR1 and CDR2 from the germline V gene are MDHEN and SYDVKM. CDR3 nucleotides: TGTGCCAGCAGCCATGAGAGACGGGAGTACTTC. Encoded protein: CASSHERREYF.

The CDR3 loop is CASSLAGTVGTGELFF. The CDR3 region has the DNA TGCGCCAGCAGCTTGGCCGGGACTGTGGGCACCGGGGAGCTGTTTTTT. V gene TRBV5-1 combines with J gene TRBJ2-2; maybe TRBD2 (6 bases). CDR3 length: 16 amino acids. The germline gives CDR1 SGHRS, CDR2 YFSETQ. The germline V and J ends were trimmed by 0 bases and 4 bases, with 13 bases remaining between them.

The chain is built from TRBV2 and TRBJ2-7; 9 positions match TRBD2. V shed 3 bases and J 6 bases; nucleotides not matched to a gene: 9. CDR1 and CDR2 from the germline V gene are SNHLY and FYNNEI. This CDR3 has 15 residues. For the CDR3, the DNA is TGTGCCAGCAGTGACGTGGTAGCGGGAGTCTCCGAGCAGTACTTC. Its protein is CASSDVVAGVSEQYF.

This chain joins TRBV10-2 and TRBJ1-1, with TRBD1 as a possible D gene (6 bases). The CDR3 consists of 13 residues. The ends were cut back, 4 bases at V and 4 bases at J, with 10 bases in the middle. CDR1 WSHSY and CDR2 SAAADI come from the germline V gene. The CDR3 nucleotides read TGCGCCAGCAGTGCTGGGGGCGGCACTGAAGCTTTCTTT. Protein: CASSAGGGTEAFF.